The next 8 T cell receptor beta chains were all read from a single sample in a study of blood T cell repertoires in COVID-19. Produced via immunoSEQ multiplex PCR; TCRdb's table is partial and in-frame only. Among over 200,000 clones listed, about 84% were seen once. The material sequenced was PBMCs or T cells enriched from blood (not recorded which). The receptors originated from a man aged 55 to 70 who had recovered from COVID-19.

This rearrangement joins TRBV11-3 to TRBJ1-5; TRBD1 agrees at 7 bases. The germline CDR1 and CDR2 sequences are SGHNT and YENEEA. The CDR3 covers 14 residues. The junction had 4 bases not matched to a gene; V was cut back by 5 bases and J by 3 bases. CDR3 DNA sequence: TGTGCCAGCAGCCGACAGGGCCCCAATCAGCCCCAGCATTTT. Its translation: CASSRQGPNQPQHF. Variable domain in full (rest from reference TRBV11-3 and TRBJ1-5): EAGVVQSPRYKIIEKKQPVAFWCNPISGHNTLYWYLQNLGQGPELLIRYENEEAVDDSQLPKDRFSAERLKGVDSTLKIQPAELGDSAVYLCASSRQGPNQPQHFGDGTRLSIL.

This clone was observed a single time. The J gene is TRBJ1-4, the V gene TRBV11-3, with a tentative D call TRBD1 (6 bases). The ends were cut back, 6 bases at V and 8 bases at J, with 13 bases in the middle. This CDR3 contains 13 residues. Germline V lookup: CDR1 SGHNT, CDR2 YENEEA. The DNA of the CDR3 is TGTGCCAGCAGTGGCGGGGGCGGGGAAAAACTGTTTTTT. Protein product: CASSGGGGEKLFF.

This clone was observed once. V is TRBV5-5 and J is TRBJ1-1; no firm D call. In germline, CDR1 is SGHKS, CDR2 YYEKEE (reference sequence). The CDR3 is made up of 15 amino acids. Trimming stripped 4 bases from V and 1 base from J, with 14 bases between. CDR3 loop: CASSLIAGRNTEAFF. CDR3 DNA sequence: TGTGCCAGCAGCCTAATTGCGGGGAGGAACACTGAAGCTTTCTTT.

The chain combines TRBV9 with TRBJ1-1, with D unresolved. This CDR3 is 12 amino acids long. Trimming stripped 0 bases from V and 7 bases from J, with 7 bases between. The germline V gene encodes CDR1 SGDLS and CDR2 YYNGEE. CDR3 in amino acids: CASSVDRGEAFF. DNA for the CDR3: TGTGCCAGCAGCGTAGATCGGGGTGAAGCTTTCTTT. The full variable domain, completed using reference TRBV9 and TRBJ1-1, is DSGVTQTPKHLITATGQRVTLRCSPRSGDLSVYWYQQSLDQGLQFLIQYYNGEERAKGNILERFSAQQFPDLHSELNLSSLELGDSALYFCASSVDRGEAFFGQGTRLTVV.

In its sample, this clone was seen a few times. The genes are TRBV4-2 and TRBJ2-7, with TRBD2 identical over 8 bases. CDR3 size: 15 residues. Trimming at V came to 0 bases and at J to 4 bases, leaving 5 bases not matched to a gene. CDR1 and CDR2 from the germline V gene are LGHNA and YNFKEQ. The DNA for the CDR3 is TGTGCCAGCAGCCAAGAAGGCGGGGGGTCTTACGAGCAGTACTTC. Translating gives CASSQEGGGSYEQYF.

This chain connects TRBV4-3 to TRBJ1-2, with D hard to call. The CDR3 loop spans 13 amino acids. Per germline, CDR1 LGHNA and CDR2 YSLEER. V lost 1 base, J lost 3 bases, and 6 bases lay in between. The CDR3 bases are TGCGCCAGCAGCCAAGGAGGCTACTATGGCTACACCTTC. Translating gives CASSQGGYYGYTF.

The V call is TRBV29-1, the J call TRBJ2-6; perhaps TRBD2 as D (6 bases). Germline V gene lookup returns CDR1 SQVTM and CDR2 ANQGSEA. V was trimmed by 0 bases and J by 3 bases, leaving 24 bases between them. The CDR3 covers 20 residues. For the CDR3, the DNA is TGCAGCGTTGAAGATCGTTTGGAGGGGTTGTTTTTTGGTGGGGCCAACGTCCTGACTTTC. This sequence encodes CSVEDRLEGLFFGGANVLTF.

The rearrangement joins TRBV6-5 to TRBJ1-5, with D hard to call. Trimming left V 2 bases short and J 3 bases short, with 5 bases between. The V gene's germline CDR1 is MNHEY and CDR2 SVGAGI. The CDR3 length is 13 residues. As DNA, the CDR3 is TGTGCCAGCAGTTACGACAACAATCAGCCCCAGCATTTT. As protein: CASSYDNNQPQHF.